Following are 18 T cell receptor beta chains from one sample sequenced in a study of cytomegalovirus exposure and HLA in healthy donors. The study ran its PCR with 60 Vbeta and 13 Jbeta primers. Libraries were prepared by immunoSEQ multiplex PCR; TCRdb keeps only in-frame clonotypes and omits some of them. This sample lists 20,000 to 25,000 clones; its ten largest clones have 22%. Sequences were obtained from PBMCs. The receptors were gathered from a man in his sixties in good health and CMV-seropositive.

In DNA, the CDR3 is TGTGCCAGCAGCCCCCGGATAGCGGGAGTCATTCAAGAGACCCAGTACTTC. Encoded protein: CASSPRIAGVIQETQYF. V is TRBV5-8 and J is TRBJ2-5; 9 nucleotides match TRBD2. CDR1 SGHTS and CDR2 YDEGEE come from the germline V gene. The ends lost 4 bases at V and 2 bases at J; junction bases unmatched: 12. The CDR3 is 17 amino acids.

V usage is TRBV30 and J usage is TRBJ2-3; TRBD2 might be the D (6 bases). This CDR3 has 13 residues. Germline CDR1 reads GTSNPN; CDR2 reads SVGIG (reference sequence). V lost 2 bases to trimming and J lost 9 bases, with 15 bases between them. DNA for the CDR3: TGTGCCTGGAGTCAGACGGGAGCAGCAACGCAGTATTTT. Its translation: CAWSQTGAATQYF.

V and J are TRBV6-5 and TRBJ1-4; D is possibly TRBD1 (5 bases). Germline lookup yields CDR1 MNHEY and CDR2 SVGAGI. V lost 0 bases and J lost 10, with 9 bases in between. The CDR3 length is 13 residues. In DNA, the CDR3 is TGTGCCAGCAGTTACTCGAGCGGGGGAAAACTGTTTTTT. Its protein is CASSYSSGGKLFF.

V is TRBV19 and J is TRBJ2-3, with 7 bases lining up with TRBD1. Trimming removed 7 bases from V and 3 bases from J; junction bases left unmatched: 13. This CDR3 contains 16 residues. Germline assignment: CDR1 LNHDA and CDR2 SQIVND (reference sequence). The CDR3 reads CASTYRGQSGTDTQYF. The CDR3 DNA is TGTGCCAGTACCTATCGGGGACAGTCTGGGACAGATACGCAGTATTTT.

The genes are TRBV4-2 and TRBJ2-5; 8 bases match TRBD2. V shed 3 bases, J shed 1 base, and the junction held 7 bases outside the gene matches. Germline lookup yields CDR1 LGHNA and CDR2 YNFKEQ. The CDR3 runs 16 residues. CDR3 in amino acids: CASSHATTSGQETQYF. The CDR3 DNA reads TGTGCCAGCAGCCACGCCACCACTAGCGGCCAAGAGACCCAGTACTTC.

The CDR3 DNA is TGTGCCAGCAGCGACCCTAGCGGTTACCAAGAGACCCAGTACTTC. Its translation: CASSDPSGYQETQYF. The J gene is TRBJ2-5, the V gene TRBV5-4; 7 bases are a match to TRBD2. V shed 4 bases and J 0 bases; nucleotides not matched to a gene: 6. CDR1 and CDR2 from the germline V gene are SGHNT and YYREEE (reference sequence). The CDR3 is 15 residues long.

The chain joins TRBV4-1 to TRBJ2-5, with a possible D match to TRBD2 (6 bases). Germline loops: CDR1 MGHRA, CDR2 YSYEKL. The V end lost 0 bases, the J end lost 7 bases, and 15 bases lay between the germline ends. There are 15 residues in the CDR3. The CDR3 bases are TGCGCCAGCAGCCAAGAGCGGGACCCTTCGAGGACCCAGTACTTC. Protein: CASSQERDPSRTQYF.

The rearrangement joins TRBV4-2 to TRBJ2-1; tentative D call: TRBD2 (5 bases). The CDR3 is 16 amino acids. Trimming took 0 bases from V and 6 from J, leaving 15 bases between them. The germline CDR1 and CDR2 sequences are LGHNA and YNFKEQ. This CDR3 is CASSQDHLAPLNEQFF. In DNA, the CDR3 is TGTGCCAGCAGCCAAGATCACCTAGCCCCACTCAATGAGCAGTTCTTC.

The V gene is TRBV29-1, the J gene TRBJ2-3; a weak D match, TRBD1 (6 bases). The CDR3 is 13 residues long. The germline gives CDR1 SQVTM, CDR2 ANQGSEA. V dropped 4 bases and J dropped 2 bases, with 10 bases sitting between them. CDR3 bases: TGCAGCGTTGCCCCAGGGGTCACAGATACGCAGTATTTT. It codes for CSVAPGVTDTQYF.

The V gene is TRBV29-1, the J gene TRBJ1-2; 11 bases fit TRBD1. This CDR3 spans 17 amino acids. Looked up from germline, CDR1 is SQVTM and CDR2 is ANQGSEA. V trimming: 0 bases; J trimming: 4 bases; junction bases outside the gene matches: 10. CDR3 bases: TGCAGCGTTGAAGATAGGACAGGGGGCTATTATGCCTATGGCTACACCTTC. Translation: CSVEDRTGGYYAYGYTF.

Here the CDR3 DNA reads TGTGCCAGCAGTTCCCGGGATATTAATGAAAAACTGTTTTTT. Translated, it gives CASSSRDINEKLFF. The rearrangement joins TRBV6-6 to TRBJ1-4; D gene ambiguous. The CDR3 extends over 14 amino acids. V shed 4 bases and J shed 4 bases, with 10 bases lying between them. CDR1 MNHNY and CDR2 SVGAGI come from the germline V gene (reference sequence).

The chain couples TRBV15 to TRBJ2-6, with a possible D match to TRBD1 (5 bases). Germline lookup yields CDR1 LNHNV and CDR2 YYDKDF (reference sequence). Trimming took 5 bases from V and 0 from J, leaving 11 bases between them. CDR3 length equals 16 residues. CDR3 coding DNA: TGTGCCACCAGCCGAGGTGACAGCTCTGGGGCCAACGTCCTGACTTTC. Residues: CATSRGDSSGANVLTF.

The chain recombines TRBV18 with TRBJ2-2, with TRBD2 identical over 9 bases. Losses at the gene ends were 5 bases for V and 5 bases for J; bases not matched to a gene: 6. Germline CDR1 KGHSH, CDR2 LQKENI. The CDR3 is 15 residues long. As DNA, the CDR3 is TGTGCCAGCTCAAAAGTAGCGGGAGCGACCGGGGAGCTGTTTTTT. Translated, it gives CASSKVAGATGELFF.

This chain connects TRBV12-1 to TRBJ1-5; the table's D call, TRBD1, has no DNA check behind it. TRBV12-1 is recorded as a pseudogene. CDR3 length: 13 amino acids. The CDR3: CARTGQGIPPQHF. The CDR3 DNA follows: TGTGCCAGGACGGGACAGGGGATTCCGCCCCAGCATTTT.

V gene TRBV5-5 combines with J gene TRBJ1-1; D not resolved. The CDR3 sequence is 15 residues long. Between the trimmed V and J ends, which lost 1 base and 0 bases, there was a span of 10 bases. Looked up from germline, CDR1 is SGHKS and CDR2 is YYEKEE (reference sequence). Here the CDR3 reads CASSLLAGMNTEAFF. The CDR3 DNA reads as TGTGCCAGCAGCTTGTTGGCGGGAATGAACACTGAAGCTTTCTTT.

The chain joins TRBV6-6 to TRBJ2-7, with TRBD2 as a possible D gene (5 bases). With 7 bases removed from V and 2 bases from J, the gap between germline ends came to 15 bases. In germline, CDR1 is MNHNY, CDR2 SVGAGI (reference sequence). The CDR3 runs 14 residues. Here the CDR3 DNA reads TGTGCCAGCACCCGAGGAGGCGGAGCCTACGAGCAGTACTTC. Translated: CASTRGGGAYEQYF.

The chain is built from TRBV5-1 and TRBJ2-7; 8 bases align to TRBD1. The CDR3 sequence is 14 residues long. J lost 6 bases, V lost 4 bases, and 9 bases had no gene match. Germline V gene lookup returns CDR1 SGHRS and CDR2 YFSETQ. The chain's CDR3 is CASSADPTGAEQYF. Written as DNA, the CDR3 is TGCGCCAGCAGCGCGGATCCGACAGGGGCCGAGCAGTACTTC.

CDR3 in amino acids: CASSLSFPNVLTF. In DNA form, the CDR3 reads TGTGCCAGCAGTTTATCGTTCCCTAACGTCCTGACTTTC. The rearrangement links TRBV27 to TRBJ2-6, with D uncertain. V was shortened by 0 bases and J by 10 bases, with 7 bases between the two germline ends. Germline V gene data show CDR1 as MNHEY and CDR2 as SMNVEV (reference sequence). The CDR3 is made up of 13 amino acids. Full variable domain (remainder filled in from reference TRBV27 and TRBJ2-6): EAQVTQNPRYLITVTGKKLTVTCSQNMNHEYMSWYRQDPGLGLRQIYYSMNVEVTDKGDVPEGYKVSRKEKRNFPLILESPSPNQTSLYFCASSLSFPNVLTFGAGSRLTVL.